This T cell receptor (beta chain) was obtained from a study of blood T cells in healthy people across ages. Then a second PCR, running roughly 6 to 11 cycles, was carried out with a sample-barcoded 5' primer and a J-beta primer mix. One entry per CDR3 protein, called by TCRdb with MiXCR from the 5' RACE reads. The data hold about 1,600,000 distinct CDR3 sequences, with 35% to 45% observed a single time. This CDR3 region has 16 residues. V was pared by 4 bases and J by 4 bases, with 19 bases between. Germline V gives CDR1 SGHRS, CDR2 YFSETQ. This receptor was obtained from a woman aged 18 to 35 in good health. The gene calls are TRBV5-1 and TRBJ2-3; D gene unclear. Sample: blood. CDR3 sequence (DNA): TGCGCCAGCAGCCCTCTTGACGTAATTGGGGCAGATACGCAGTATTTT. This codes for CASSPLDVIGADTQYF.